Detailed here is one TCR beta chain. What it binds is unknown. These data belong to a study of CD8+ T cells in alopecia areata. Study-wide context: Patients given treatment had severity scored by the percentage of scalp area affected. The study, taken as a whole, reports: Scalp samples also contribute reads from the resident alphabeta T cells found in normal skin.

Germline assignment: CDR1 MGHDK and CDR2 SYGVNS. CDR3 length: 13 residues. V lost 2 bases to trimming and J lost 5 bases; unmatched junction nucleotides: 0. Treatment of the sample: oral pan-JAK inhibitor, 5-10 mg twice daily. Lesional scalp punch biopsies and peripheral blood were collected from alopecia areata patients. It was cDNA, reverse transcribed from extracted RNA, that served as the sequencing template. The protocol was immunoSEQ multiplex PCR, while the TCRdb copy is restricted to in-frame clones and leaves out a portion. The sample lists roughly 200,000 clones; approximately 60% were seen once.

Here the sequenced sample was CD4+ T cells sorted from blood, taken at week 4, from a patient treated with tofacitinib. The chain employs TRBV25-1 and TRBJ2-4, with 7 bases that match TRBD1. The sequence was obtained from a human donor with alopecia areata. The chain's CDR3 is CASSEQGENIQYF. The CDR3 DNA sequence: TGTGCCAGCAGTGAACAGGGGGAAAACATTCAGTACTTC.